A single sample gave rise to the 30 T cell receptor beta chains below, sequenced in a study of OX40 agonist ivuxolimab in advanced cancers. Here immunoSEQ multiplex PCR was the method, and the copy in TCRdb shows in-frame clones only, minus some. The table lists 50,000 to 65,000 clones, 87% of them singletons, with approximately 0.61% in the top ten. The source was CD4+ or CD8+ T cells sorted from blood, collected in a trial of the OX40 agonist ivuxolimab. These receptors originate from an adult with an advanced solid tumor such as melanoma, head and neck, liver or kidney cancer.

About this clone itself: Other DNA sequences from this sample encode an identical CDR3 as well. This rearrangement joins TRBV9 to TRBJ1-2; the D gene is possibly TRBD1 (5 bases). V lost 0 bases and J 8 bases, leaving 11 bases between the germline ends. The length of the CDR3 is 13 residues. Germline V gives CDR1 SGDLS, CDR2 YYNGEE. CDR3 region: CASSVGGVRGYTF. The CDR3 DNA is TGTGCCAGCAGCGTAGGGGGGGTCCGGGGCTACACCTTC.

In its sample, this clone was seen a few times. The chain has TRBV10-2 and TRBJ2-7, with TRBD2 identical over 7 bases. V was pared by 6 bases and J by 5 bases, with 7 bases of the junction left unmatched. The CDR3 totals 13 residues. From germline, CDR1 is WSHSY and CDR2 SAAADI. The CDR3 bases are TGCGCCAGCAGGGATCTAGCGGCGAACGAGCAGTACTTC. Translating gives CASRDLAANEQYF.

The chain links TRBV29-1 to TRBJ2-3; 16 nucleotides match TRBD2. The germline V gene has CDR1 SQVTM and CDR2 ANQGSEA. V was pared by 3 bases and J by 4 bases, with 16 bases of the junction left unmatched. This CDR3 has 20 amino acids. The chain's CDR3 is CSVDGGAGLAGGLAADTQYF. The CDR3, as DNA: TGCAGCGTTGATGGGGGGGCGGGACTAGCGGGAGGGCTAGCCGCAGATACGCAGTATTTT.

The rearrangement uses TRBV6-1 and TRBJ2-5; D is uncertain. V lost 4 bases, J lost 4 bases, and 4 bases lay in between. Germline V CDR1 and CDR2: MNHNS, SASEGT. The CDR3 totals 11 residues. CDR3 residues: CASSVGETQYF. The CDR3 nucleotides are TGTGCCAGCAGTGTAGGAGAGACCCAGTACTTC.

This rearrangement joins TRBV5-6 to TRBJ2-7, with D unresolved. Germline-derived CDR1 and CDR2 are SGHDT and YYEEEE. Trimming took 2 bases from V and 0 from J, leaving 6 bases between them. The CDR3 has 13 amino acids. Written as DNA, the CDR3 is TGTGCCAGCAGCTTCTGGAGCTCCTACGAGCAGTACTTC. Translation gives CASSFWSSYEQYF.

This chain connects TRBV9 to TRBJ2-2; 10 positions match TRBD2. This CDR3 comprises 16 residues. Germline V gene sequence: CDR1 SGDLS, CDR2 YYNGEE. The V and J ends lost 2 bases and 4 bases, in that order; junction bases with no gene match: 5. This CDR3 reads CASSVGPSGSTGELFF. The CDR3 DNA reads TGTGCCAGCAGCGTGGGACCTAGCGGGAGCACCGGGGAGCTGTTTTTT.

J is TRBJ2-7 and V is TRBV28; TRBD1 matches at 9 bases. Trimming took 7 bases from V and 6 from J; bases not matched to a gene: 7. The V gene's germline CDR1 is MDHEN and CDR2 SYDVKM. This CDR3 has 13 residues. The CDR3 region is CASTTDRGSEQYF. In nucleotides, the CDR3 is TGTGCCAGCACCACGGACAGGGGTAGCGAGCAGTACTTC.

This chain uses TRBV7-9 with TRBJ1-1, with D hard to call. With 1 base removed from V and 3 bases from J, the gap between germline ends came to 9 bases. In germline, CDR1 is SEHNR, CDR2 FQNEAQ (reference sequence). This CDR3 has 14 residues. CDR3 sequence reads: CASSLDLGDTEAFF. The CDR3, as DNA: TGTGCCAGCAGCTTAGATCTCGGCGACACTGAAGCTTTCTTT.

The chain joins TRBV19 to TRBJ1-2, with 8 bases fitting TRBD1. The CDR3 covers 11 residues. Germline CDR1 reads LNHDA; CDR2 reads SQIVND (reference sequence). For the CDR3, the DNA is TGTGTAGACAGGGGTAGCTATGGCTACACCTTC. This translates into CVDRGSYGYTF.

The chain couples TRBV27 to TRBJ2-1; D remains ambiguous. Trimming stripped 3 bases from V and 5 bases from J, with 8 bases between. Germline CDR1 and CDR2: MNHEY and SMNVEV (reference sequence). The CDR3 loop spans 13 amino acids. The CDR3, as DNA: TGTGCCAGCAGTTTTACCTTGAACAATGAGCAGTTCTTC. This encodes CASSFTLNNEQFF.

The J gene is TRBJ1-5, the V gene TRBV5-6; 8 positions agree with TRBD1. V was pared by 4 bases and J by 3 bases, with 6 bases of the junction left unmatched. The CDR3 runs to 15 residues. In germline, CDR1 is SGHDT, CDR2 YYEEEE. The CDR3 sequence: CASSIRRGPNQPQHF. The CDR3 nucleotides read TGTGCCAGCAGCATCCGCAGGGGGCCCAATCAGCCCCAGCATTTT. The entire variable domain, with the rest obtained from reference TRBV5-6 and TRBJ1-5, is as follows: DAGVTQSPTHLIKTRGQQVTLRCSPKSGHDTVSWYQQALGQGPQFIFQYYEEEERQRGNFPDRFSGHQFPNYSSELNVNALLLGDSALYLCASSIRRGPNQPQHFGDGTRLSIL.

V usage is TRBV15 and J usage is TRBJ2-3; possibly TRBD1 or TRBD2 for D (5 bases each). Germline V lookup: CDR1 LNHNV, CDR2 YYDKDF (reference sequence). V was pared by 5 bases and J by 14 bases, with 23 bases between. CDR3 size: 14 residues. CDR3 DNA sequence: TGTGCCACCAGCGTACAATCCCGGGACCCCCCAGCGTATTTT. It encodes CATSVQSRDPPAYF.

V and J are TRBV2 and TRBJ1-2, with 7 bases fitting TRBD1. V was clipped by 4 bases and J by 8 bases; unmatched bases: 1. This CDR3 region has 11 residues. Germline lookup yields CDR1 SNHLY and CDR2 FYNNEI. CDR3 region: CASSGQGGYTF. The CDR3 DNA follows: TGTGCCAGCAGTGGACAGGGAGGCTACACCTTC. Filled out from reference TRBV2 and TRBJ1-2, the complete variable domain reads EPEVTQTPSHQVTQMGQEVILRCVPISNHLYFYWYRQILGQKVEFLVSFYNNEISEKSEIFDDQFSVERPDGSNFTLKIRSTKLEDSAMYFCASSGQGGYTFGSGTRLTVV.

The rearrangement uses TRBV2 and TRBJ2-2; D is undetermined. Germline V gene sequence: CDR1 SNHLY, CDR2 FYNNEI. CDR3 length: 16 residues. V was shortened by 0 bases and J by 1 base, with 9 bases between the two germline ends. In nucleotides, the CDR3 is TGTGCCAGCAGTGAAGCTCAGATCCTGAACACCGGGGAGCTGTTTTTT. This gives the protein CASSEAQILNTGELFF. Supplemented by reference TRBV2 and TRBJ2-2, the full variable domain reads EPEVTQTPSHQVTQMGQEVILRCVPISNHLYFYWYRQILGQKVEFLVSFYNNEISEKSEIFDDQFSVERPDGSNFTLKIRSTKLEDSAMYFCASSEAQILNTGELFFGEGSRLTVL.

This rearrangement joins TRBV19 to TRBJ1-1, with D tentatively TRBD1 (5 bases). Germline values: CDR1 LNHDA, CDR2 SQIVND (reference sequence). The CDR3 runs to 13 residues. Deletions cut 3 bases from V and 2 bases from J, with 7 bases between. Here the CDR3 DNA reads TGTGCCAGTAGTATGGACACCAACACTGAAGCTTTCTTT. It specifies CASSMDTNTEAFF.

The chain is built from TRBV6-1 and TRBJ2-2; 8 bases agree with TRBD1. The germline gives CDR1 MNHNS, CDR2 SASEGT. This CDR3 has 15 residues. The V gene end was trimmed by 7 bases and the J gene end by 3 bases; junction bases not matched to a gene: 7. CDR3 bases: TGTGCCAGCAACCCGGACAGGGCGGACACCGGGGAGCTGTTTTTT. Its translation is CASNPDRADTGELFF.

V and J are TRBV29-1 and TRBJ1-1, with D hard to call. CDR1 is SQVTM, CDR2 ANQGSEA, per germline. Trimming removed 6 bases at V and 0 bases at J, with 11 bases between. The CDR3 consists of 13 residues. This chain's CDR3 is CSVGNLMNTEAFF. CDR3 bases: TGCAGCGTGGGGAACTTAATGAACACTGAAGCTTTCTTT.

The rearrangement uses TRBV5-1 and TRBJ2-3; TRBD1 agrees at 8 bases. The CDR3 has 15 amino acids. Germline CDR1 and CDR2: SGHRS and YFSETQ. V trimming: 0 bases; J trimming: 6 bases; junction bases outside the gene matches: 6. CDR3 sequence reads: CASSLVQGALDTQYF. In DNA form, the CDR3 reads TGCGCCAGCAGCTTGGTTCAGGGGGCGTTGGATACGCAGTATTTT.

DNA for the CDR3: TGTGCCACCAGCAGATCCAGGGGACGTCCGGAGACCCAGTACTTC. Protein product: CATSRSRGRPETQYF. The chain employs TRBV15 and TRBJ2-5; D might be TRBD1 (6 bases). With 2 bases removed from V and 5 bases from J, the gap between germline ends came to 15 bases. CDR1 is LNHNV, CDR2 YYDKDF, per germline (reference sequence). The length of the CDR3 is 15 residues.

This chain connects TRBV11-2 to TRBJ1-2, with 7 bases that match TRBD1. Per germline, CDR1 SGHAT and CDR2 FQNNGV. Trimming removed 2 bases from V and 4 bases from J; junction bases left unmatched: 4. The CDR3 has 14 residues. CDR3 residues: CASSLTRGTYGYTF. The DNA for the CDR3 is TGTGCCAGCAGCTTAACCAGGGGGACCTATGGCTACACCTTC.

V is TRBV28 and J is TRBJ2-2, with D possibly being TRBD1 (6 bases). Trimming cost V 3 bases and J 1 base, with 12 bases left between them. CDR3 length: 16 amino acids. Germline V gene sequence: CDR1 MDHEN, CDR2 SYDVKM. The CDR3 loop is CASSFSGRGNTGELFF. The CDR3 DNA follows: TGTGCCAGCAGTTTCTCGGGCAGGGGGAACACCGGGGAGCTGTTTTTT.

The V and J genes are TRBV6-1 and TRBJ2-2; TRBD2 matches 8 bases. Germline CDR1 reads MNHNS; CDR2 reads SASEGT. J was trimmed by 1 base and V by 5 bases; bases with no gene match: 0. The CDR3 is 14 residues long. CDR3 coding DNA: TGTGCCAGCAGTCTAGCGGGGAACACCGGGGAGCTGTTTTTT. Translating it yields CASSLAGNTGELFF.

The chain couples TRBV6-1 to TRBJ2-7, with TRBD1 matching 9 bases. The germline gives CDR1 MNHNS, CDR2 SASEGT. After removal of 6 bases from V and 5 bases from J, the junction contained 5 bases not matched to a gene. This CDR3 has 13 amino acids. The CDR3 here is CASRGTGYDEQYF. The CDR3 DNA sequence: TGTGCCAGCAGGGGGACAGGGTACGACGAGCAGTACTTC.

The J gene is TRBJ2-3, the V gene TRBV6-5, with a weak D call TRBD2 (6 bases). Germline lookup yields CDR1 MNHEY and CDR2 SVGAGI. Trimming left V 4 bases short and J 0 bases short, with 11 bases between. This CDR3 is 15 amino acids long. CDR3 protein: CASSFSGASTDTQYF. CDR3 nucleotides: TGTGCCAGCAGTTTTAGCGGAGCTAGCACAGATACGCAGTATTTT.

This chain uses TRBV9 with TRBJ2-7; D remains unclear. Per germline, CDR1 SGDLS and CDR2 YYNGEE. The V and J ends lost 7 bases and 4 bases respectively, with 15 bases between them. This CDR3 is built from 13 residues. In nucleotides, the CDR3 is TGTGCCAGCTCCCGGTCCCTCGAGTACGAGCAGTACTTC. Its translation is CASSRSLEYEQYF.

The rearrangement joins TRBV19 to TRBJ1-5; no clear D gene. This CDR3 region has 13 residues. Germline loops: CDR1 LNHDA, CDR2 SQIVND (reference sequence). Between the trimmed V and J ends, which lost 4 bases and 6 bases, there was a span of 10 bases. In DNA, the CDR3 is TGTGCCAGTAGTACTTCTGGGTCTCAGCCCCAGCATTTT. As protein: CASSTSGSQPQHF. The variable domain in full, with the rest retrieved from reference TRBV19 and TRBJ1-5, is DGGITQSPKYLFRKEGQNVTLSCEQNLNHDAMYWYRQDPGQGLRLIYYSQIVNDFQKGDIAEGYSVSREKKESFPLTVTSAQKNPTAFYLCASSTSGSQPQHFGDGTRLSIL.

The V and J genes are TRBV16 and TRBJ1-1; D is unresolved. This CDR3 is built from 12 residues. Germline V gene data show CDR1 as KGHSY and CDR2 as FQNENV. Between the trimmed V and J ends, which lost 1 base and 3 bases, there was a span of 3 bases. CDR3 amino acids: CASSQWDTEAFF. The CDR3, as DNA: TGTGCCAGCAGCCAATGGGACACTGAAGCTTTCTTT.

V usage is TRBV7-3 and J usage is TRBJ2-7; weak D call: TRBD2 (5 bases). Germline CDR1 SGHTA, CDR2 FQGTGA. Trimming cost V 2 bases and J 2 bases, with 13 bases left between them. There are 15 residues in the CDR3. This chain's CDR3 is CASSLLPSPTYEQYF. The CDR3 DNA reads as TGTGCCAGCAGCTTACTTCCTAGCCCAACCTACGAGCAGTACTTC.

V and J are TRBV18 and TRBJ2-7; TRBD2 agrees at 11 bases. The ends lost 3 bases at V and 1 base at J; junction bases unmatched: 5. The CDR3 is 16 residues long. CDR1 and CDR2 from the germline V gene are KGHSH and LQKENI. The CDR3: CASSPLTSGISYEQYF. CDR3 DNA: TGTGCCAGCTCACCCTTGACTAGCGGGATATCCTACGAGCAGTACTTC. Variable domain in full (rest from reference TRBV18 and TRBJ2-7): NAGVMQNPRHLVRRRGQEARLRCSPMKGHSHVYWYRQLPEEGLKFMVYLQKENIIDESGMPKERFSAEFPKEGPSILRIQQVVRGDSAAYFCASSPLTSGISYEQYFGPGTRLTVT.

V is TRBV4-1 and J is TRBJ1-2; D is unresolved. Looked up from germline, CDR1 is MGHRA and CDR2 is YSYEKL. The CDR3 contains 14 residues. Trimming cost V 1 base and J 1 base, with 7 bases left between them. The CDR3 reads CASSQATVNYGYTF. CDR3 in DNA: TGCGCCAGCAGCCAAGCAACAGTTAACTATGGCTACACCTTC.